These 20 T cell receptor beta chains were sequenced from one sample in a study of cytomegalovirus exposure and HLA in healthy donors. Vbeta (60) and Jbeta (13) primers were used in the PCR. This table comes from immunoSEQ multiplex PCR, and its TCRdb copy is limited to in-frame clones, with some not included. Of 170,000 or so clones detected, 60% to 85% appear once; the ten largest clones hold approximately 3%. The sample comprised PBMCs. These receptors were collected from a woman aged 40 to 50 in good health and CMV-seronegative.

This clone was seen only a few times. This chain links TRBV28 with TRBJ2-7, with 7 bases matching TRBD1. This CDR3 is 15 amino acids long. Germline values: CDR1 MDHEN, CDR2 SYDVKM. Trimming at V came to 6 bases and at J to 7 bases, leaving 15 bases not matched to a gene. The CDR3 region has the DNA TGTGCCAGCAGCTCGGCGTTGAGGGGGCCGAGGGAGCAGTACTTC. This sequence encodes CASSSALRGPREQYF. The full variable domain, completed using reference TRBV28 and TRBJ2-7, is DVKVTQSSRYLVKRTGEKVFLECVQDMDHENMFWYRQDPGLGLRLIYFSYDVKMKEKGDIPEGYSVSREKKERFSLILESASTNQTSMYLCASSSALRGPREQYFGPGTRLTVT.

CDR3 amino acids: CASSELAGGTDTQYF. The CDR3 DNA sequence: TGTGCCAGCAGTGAACTAGCGGGGGGCACAGATACGCAGTATTTT. This chain links TRBV2 with TRBJ2-3; TRBD2 aligns across 10 bases. The CDR3 consists of 15 residues. Germline assignment: CDR1 SNHLY and CDR2 FYNNEI. With 2 bases clipped from V and 1 base from J, the junction kept 0 bases outside the gene matches.

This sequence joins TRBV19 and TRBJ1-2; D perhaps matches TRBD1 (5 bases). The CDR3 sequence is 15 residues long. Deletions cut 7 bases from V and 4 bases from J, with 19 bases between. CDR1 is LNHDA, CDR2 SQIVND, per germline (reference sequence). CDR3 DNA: TGTGCCAGTACCCCCCGCAGGGAGGGCGGCTATGGCTACACCTTC. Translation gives CASTPRREGGYGYTF.

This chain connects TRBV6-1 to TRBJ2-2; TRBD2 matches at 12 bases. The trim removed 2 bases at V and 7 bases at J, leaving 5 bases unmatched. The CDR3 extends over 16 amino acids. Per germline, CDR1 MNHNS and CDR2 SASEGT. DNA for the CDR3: TGTGCCAGCAGTGAACTAGCGGGGGGGCTTGGCGGGGAGCTGTTTTTT. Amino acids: CASSELAGGLGGELFF.

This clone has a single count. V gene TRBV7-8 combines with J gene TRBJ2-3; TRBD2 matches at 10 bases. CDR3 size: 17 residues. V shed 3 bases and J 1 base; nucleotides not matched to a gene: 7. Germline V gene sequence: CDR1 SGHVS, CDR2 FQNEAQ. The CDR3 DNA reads TGTGCCAGCAGCTTTCGGGCTAGCGGGGGACGCACAGATACGCAGTATTTT. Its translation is CASSFRASGGRTDTQYF.

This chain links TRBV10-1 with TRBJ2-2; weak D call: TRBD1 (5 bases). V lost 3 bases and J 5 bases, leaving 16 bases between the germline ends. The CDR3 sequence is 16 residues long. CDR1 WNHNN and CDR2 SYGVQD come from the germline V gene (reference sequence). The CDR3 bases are TGCGCCAGCAGTGAATCACAGGCTCCCCTTACCGGGGAGCTGTTTTTT. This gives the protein CASSESQAPLTGELFF.

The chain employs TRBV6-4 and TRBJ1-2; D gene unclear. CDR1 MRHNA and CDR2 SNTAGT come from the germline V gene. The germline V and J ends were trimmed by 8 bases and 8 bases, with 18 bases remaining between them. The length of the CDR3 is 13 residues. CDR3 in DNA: TGTGCCAGCCAACAAGGAGGGCTCGACGGCTACACCTTC. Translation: CASQQGGLDGYTF.

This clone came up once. The CDR3 here is CATSSRANNEKLFF. The CDR3 coding sequence is TGTGCCACCAGCAGCAGGGCGAATAATGAAAAACTGTTTTTT. The chain links TRBV15 to TRBJ1-4; maybe TRBD1 (5 bases). The V gene's germline CDR1 is LNHNV and CDR2 YYDKDF (reference sequence). This CDR3 region has 14 residues. Deletions cut 3 bases from V and 4 bases from J, with 9 bases between.

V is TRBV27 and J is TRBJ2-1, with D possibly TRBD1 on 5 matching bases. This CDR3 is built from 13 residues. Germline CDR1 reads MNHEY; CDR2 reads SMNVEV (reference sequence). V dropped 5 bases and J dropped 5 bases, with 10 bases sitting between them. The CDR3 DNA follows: TGTGCCAGCAGTGGGCCCAGGGACAATGAGCAGTTCTTC. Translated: CASSGPRDNEQFF.

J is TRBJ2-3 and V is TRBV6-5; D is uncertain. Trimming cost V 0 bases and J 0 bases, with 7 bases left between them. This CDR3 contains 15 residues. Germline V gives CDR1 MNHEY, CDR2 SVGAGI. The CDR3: CASSYSRASTDTQYF. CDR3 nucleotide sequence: TGTGCCAGCAGTTACTCGAGAGCTAGCACAGATACGCAGTATTTT.

CDR3 amino acids: CASSAPGLAKNIQYF. The CDR3 nucleotides are TGTGCCAGCAGCGCCCCGGGACTTGCCAAAAACATTCAGTACTTC. V is TRBV5-4 and J is TRBJ2-4; possibly TRBD2 for D (6 bases). The CDR3 extends over 15 amino acids. V gave up 4 bases and J gave up 1 base, with 12 bases separating them. The germline V gene has CDR1 SGHNT and CDR2 YYREEE (reference sequence).

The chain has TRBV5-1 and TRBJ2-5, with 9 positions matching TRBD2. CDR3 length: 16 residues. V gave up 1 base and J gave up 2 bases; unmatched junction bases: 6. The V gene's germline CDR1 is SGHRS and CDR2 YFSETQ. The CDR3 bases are TGCGCCAGCAGCTTGACCCCGCTAGCGGGGCAAGAGACCCAGTACTTC. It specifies CASSLTPLAGQETQYF.

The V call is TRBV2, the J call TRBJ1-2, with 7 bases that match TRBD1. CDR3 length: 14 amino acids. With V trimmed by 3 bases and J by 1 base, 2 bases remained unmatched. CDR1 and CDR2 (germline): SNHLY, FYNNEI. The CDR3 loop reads CASSEDRFNYGYTF. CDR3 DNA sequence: TGTGCCAGCAGTGAGGACAGGTTTAACTATGGCTACACCTTC.

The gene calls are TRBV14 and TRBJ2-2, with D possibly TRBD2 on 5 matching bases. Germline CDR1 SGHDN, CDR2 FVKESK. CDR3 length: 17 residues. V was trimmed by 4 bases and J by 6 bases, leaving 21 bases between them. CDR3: CASSPRAGPLLAGELFF. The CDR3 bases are TGTGCCAGCAGCCCGCGGGCCGGACCTTTACTGGCCGGGGAGCTGTTTTTT.

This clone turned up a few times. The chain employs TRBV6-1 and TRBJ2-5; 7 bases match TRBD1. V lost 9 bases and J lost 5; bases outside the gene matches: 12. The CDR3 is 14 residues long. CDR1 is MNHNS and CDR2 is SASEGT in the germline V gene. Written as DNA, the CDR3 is TGTGCCAGTGGGCTTACCGGGACAGTGGAGACCCAGTACTTC. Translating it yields CASGLTGTVETQYF.

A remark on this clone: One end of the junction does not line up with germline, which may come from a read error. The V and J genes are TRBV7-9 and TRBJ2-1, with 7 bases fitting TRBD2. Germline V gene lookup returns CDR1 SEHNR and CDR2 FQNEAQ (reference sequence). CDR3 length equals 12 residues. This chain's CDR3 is CSSSRTRPEQFF. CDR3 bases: TGTTCCAGCAGCCGGACTAGGCCCGAGCAGTTCTTC.

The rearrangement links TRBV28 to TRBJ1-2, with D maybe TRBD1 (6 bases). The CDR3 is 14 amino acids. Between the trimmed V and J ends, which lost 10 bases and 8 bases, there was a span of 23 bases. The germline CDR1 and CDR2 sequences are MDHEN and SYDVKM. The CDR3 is CAIHLGRGRSGYTF. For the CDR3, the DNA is TGTGCCATCCATCTGGGCAGGGGCAGGTCAGGCTACACCTTC.

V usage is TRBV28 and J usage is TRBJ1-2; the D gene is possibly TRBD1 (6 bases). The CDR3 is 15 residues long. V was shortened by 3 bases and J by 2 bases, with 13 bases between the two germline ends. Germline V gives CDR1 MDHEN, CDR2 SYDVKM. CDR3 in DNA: TGTGCCAGCAGTTTGCAGCCGGGACAAAACTATGGCTACACCTTC. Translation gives CASSLQPGQNYGYTF.

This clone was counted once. The CDR3 nucleotides read TGTGCCACCATTTCCGGGACAGGGAATCAGCCCCAGCATTTT. Residues: CATISGTGNQPQHF. The J gene is TRBJ1-5, the V gene TRBV6-1; 9 nucleotides agree with TRBD1. The CDR3 is made up of 14 amino acids. Losses at the gene ends were 10 bases for V and 4 bases for J; bases not matched to a gene: 8. Per the germline V gene, CDR1 is MNHNS and CDR2 is SASEGT.

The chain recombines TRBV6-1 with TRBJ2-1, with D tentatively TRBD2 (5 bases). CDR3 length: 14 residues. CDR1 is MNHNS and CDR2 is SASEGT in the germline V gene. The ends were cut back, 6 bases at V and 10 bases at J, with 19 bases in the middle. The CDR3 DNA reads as TGTGCCAGCAGGACCTTAAGAGCGGTCGGAGAGCAGTTCTTC. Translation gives CASRTLRAVGEQFF.